This entry lists 21 T cell receptor beta chains sequenced from one sample in a study of Ad26.COV2.S vaccination and SARS-CoV-2 variants. The table came from immunoSEQ multiplex PCR; TCRdb's copy has only in-frame clones and leaves some out. In the table there are more than 300,000 clones, approximately 90% of which are singletons. The treatment here: around 19 received Ad26.COV2.S at low or high dose, single or two shots; about 5 received placebo; per-sample allocation not given. Sampling was performed 63 days after the first vaccine or placebo injection. The source was peripheral blood, collected in a trial of Ad26.COV2.S vaccine versus placebo. All receptors derive from a person between 18 and 60 years old who received the Ad26.COV2.S COVID-19 vaccine or a placebo.

The chain is built from TRBV11-2 and TRBJ1-4, with 7 bases lining up with TRBD1. Germline assignment: CDR1 SGHAT and CDR2 FQNNGV. V shed 5 bases, J shed 8 bases, and the junction held 5 bases outside the gene matches. The CDR3 covers 13 residues. CDR3 amino acids: CASSEQTGEKLFF. Here the CDR3 DNA reads TGTGCCAGCAGCGAGCAGACAGGGGAAAAACTGTTTTTT.

This clone showed up just a few times. This chain connects TRBV6-5 to TRBJ1-1; TRBD1 is a possible D gene (5 bases). CDR3 length: 15 residues. Germline CDR1 and CDR2: MNHEY and SVGAGI. V lost 0 bases, J lost 1 base, and 9 bases lay in between. This chain's CDR3 is CASSYSRDGNTEAFF. CDR3 coding DNA: TGTGCCAGCAGTTACTCGAGGGACGGGAACACTGAAGCTTTCTTT.

The V and J genes are TRBV5-4 and TRBJ1-2, with 9 bases lining up with TRBD1. This CDR3 has 14 amino acids. Germline V lookup: CDR1 SGHNT, CDR2 YYREEE (reference sequence). The J segment lost 6 bases and the V segment lost 4 bases, leaving 7 bases of the junction unmatched. The CDR3 protein is CASSAGQGRDGYTF. Written as DNA, the CDR3 is TGTGCCAGCAGCGCCGGACAGGGGAGGGATGGCTACACCTTC.

The chain carries TRBV4-1 and TRBJ2-5, with D unresolved. Trimming left V 1 base short and J 5 bases short, with 20 bases between. The length of the CDR3 is 17 residues. Germline V gene data show CDR1 as MGHRA and CDR2 as YSYEKL. The DNA of the CDR3 is TGCGCCAGCAGCCAAGTTCCCCGCCACAGCATGAGGGAGACCCAGTACTTC. Encoded protein: CASSQVPRHSMRETQYF.

This clone was seen just once. The chain couples TRBV7-2 to TRBJ2-3; D may be TRBD1 (6 bases). V lost 5 bases to trimming and J lost 4 bases, with 10 bases between them. This CDR3 is 13 amino acids long. CDR1 and CDR2 from the germline V gene are SGHTA and FQGNSA. Here the CDR3 reads CASSINRADTQYF. The CDR3 region has the DNA TGTGCCAGCAGCATTAACAGGGCAGATACGCAGTATTTT.

This clone was seen only once. The chain joins TRBV10-3 to TRBJ1-6; possible D gene TRBD1, 5 bases. Trimming stripped 4 bases from V and 0 bases from J, with 13 bases between. Germline-derived CDR1 and CDR2 are ENHRY and SYGVKD. The CDR3 runs 17 residues. Here the CDR3 reads CAISGSWGNSYNSPLHF. CDR3 nucleotide sequence: TGTGCCATCAGTGGGTCCTGGGGGAACTCCTATAATTCACCCCTCCACTTT.

The rearrangement joins TRBV10-3 to TRBJ2-7; TRBD1 matches at 10 bases. The J segment lost 3 bases and the V segment lost 6 bases, leaving 2 bases of the junction unmatched. The CDR3 is made up of 13 amino acids. Germline V gene lookup returns CDR1 ENHRY and CDR2 SYGVKD. The CDR3 DNA is TGTGCCATCAGGGGGACAGGGGTCTACGAGCAGTACTTC. Its protein is CAIRGTGVYEQYF.

This chain uses TRBV5-6 with TRBJ1-4; D ambiguous. The CDR3 has 13 amino acids. Germline CDR1 and CDR2: SGHDT and YYEEEE. Trimming took 5 bases from V and 4 from J, leaving 9 bases between them. CDR3 in amino acids: CASSHWVNEKLFF. The CDR3, as DNA: TGTGCCAGCAGTCACTGGGTTAATGAAAAACTGTTTTTT.

The chain uses TRBV11-2 and TRBJ2-7, with 10 nucleotides matching TRBD2. CDR1 SGHAT and CDR2 FQNNGV come from the germline V gene. V shed 0 bases, J shed 5 bases, and the junction held 19 bases outside the gene matches. This CDR3 has 20 amino acids. CDR3 bases: TGTGCCAGCAGCTTAGAAAGCTCTTCGCTAGCGGGAGCAACCCTTCACGAGCAGTACTTC. Its translation is CASSLESSSLAGATLHEQYF.

In nucleotides, the CDR3 is TGTGCCAGCAGTGAAGGGTGGGTAGGCACAGATACGCAGTATTTT. Its translation: CASSEGWVGTDTQYF. The chain recombines TRBV6-1 with TRBJ2-3; no reliable D call. Trimming stripped 1 base from V and 1 base from J, with 9 bases between. The germline gives CDR1 MNHNS, CDR2 SASEGT. CDR3 length equals 15 residues.

The J gene is TRBJ1-1, the V gene TRBV11-2; D is uncertain. Per the germline V gene, CDR1 is SGHAT and CDR2 is FQNNGV. V was clipped by 3 bases and J by 4 bases, with 6 bases between them. The CDR3 consists of 12 residues. CDR3 nucleotides: TGTGCCAGCAGCTTTGAGGGCACTGAAGCTTTCTTT. This translates into CASSFEGTEAFF. The full variable domain, rest sourced from reference TRBV11-2 and TRBJ1-1, is EAGVAQSPRYKIIEKRQSVAFWCNPISGHATLYWYQQILGQGPKLLIQFQNNGVVDDSQLPKDRFSAERLKGVDSTLKIQPAKLEDSAVYLCASSFEGTEAFFGQGTRLTVV.

This clone was detected once. The CDR3, as DNA: TGTGCCAGCAGCCCGGGGAGGACGGGAACCTACGAGCAGTACTTC. Encoded protein: CASSPGRTGTYEQYF. The chain uses TRBV4-2 and TRBJ2-7, with D perhaps TRBD2 (6 bases). Germline lookup yields CDR1 LGHNA and CDR2 YNFKEQ. The CDR3 runs 15 residues. V was shortened by 4 bases and J by 2 bases, with 15 bases between the two germline ends.

The chain recombines TRBV5-6 with TRBJ1-4, with D uncertain. CDR1 SGHDT and CDR2 YYEEEE come from the germline V gene. The CDR3 consists of 14 residues. The ends were cut back, 0 bases at V and 8 bases at J, with 11 bases in the middle. The CDR3 loop reads CASSLVGGNEKLFF. The DNA for the CDR3 is TGTGCCAGCAGCTTGGTTGGAGGGAACGAAAAACTGTTTTTT.

This chain uses TRBV9 with TRBJ1-1; the D gene is possibly TRBD1 (5 bases). V lost 3 bases and J 0 bases, leaving 12 bases between the germline ends. Germline CDR1 is SGDLS and CDR2 is YYNGEE. This CDR3 is built from 15 residues. The chain's CDR3 is CASSAYGTVNTEAFF. Written as DNA, the CDR3 is TGTGCCAGCAGCGCGTATGGGACGGTGAACACTGAAGCTTTCTTT.

The rearrangement joins TRBV29-1 to TRBJ1-3; a weak D match, TRBD1 (6 bases). In germline, CDR1 is SQVTM, CDR2 ANQGSEA. There are 13 residues in the CDR3. V dropped 7 bases and J dropped 4 bases, with 14 bases sitting between them. The CDR3 protein is CSGRGDGGNTIYF. DNA of the CDR3: TGCAGCGGGAGGGGGGACGGAGGAAACACCATATATTTT.

V gene TRBV11-2 combines with J gene TRBJ2-7, with D unclear. The CDR3 extends over 11 amino acids. CDR1 is SGHAT and CDR2 is FQNNGV in the germline V gene. V lost 5 bases and J 5 bases, leaving 7 bases between the germline ends. Written as DNA, the CDR3 is TGTGCCAGCAGCCGTGCCCACGAGCAGTACTTC. Translated: CASSRAHEQYF. The complete variable domain, with remaining parts taken from reference TRBV11-2 and TRBJ2-7, reads EAGVAQSPRYKIIEKRQSVAFWCNPISGHATLYWYQQILGQGPKLLIQFQNNGVVDDSQLPKDRFSAERLKGVDSTLKIQPAKLEDSAVYLCASSRAHEQYFGPGTRLTVT.

This CDR3 reads CASSLPGRDEQYF. CDR3 DNA sequence: TGCGCCAGCAGCCTTCCCGGGAGGGACGAGCAGTACTTC. The chain employs TRBV5-1 and TRBJ2-7, with TRBD2 matching over 8 bases. This CDR3 contains 13 residues. The ends lost 4 bases at V and 5 bases at J; junction bases unmatched: 5. Germline V gene lookup returns CDR1 SGHRS and CDR2 YFSETQ.

The rearrangement links TRBV27 to TRBJ2-2, with D possibly being TRBD1 or TRBD2 (5 bases each). The CDR3 consists of 16 residues. Between the trimmed V and J ends, which lost 4 bases and 0 bases, there was a span of 12 bases. Germline CDR1 is MNHEY and CDR2 is SMNVEV (reference sequence). The CDR3 protein is CASSSQRGSNTGELFF. The CDR3 region has the DNA TGTGCCAGCAGTTCCCAGAGGGGATCGAACACCGGGGAGCTGTTTTTT.

V gene TRBV10-3 combines with J gene TRBJ1-1; D is ambiguous. Trimming took off 3 bases at V and 1 base at J, with 12 bases between the two ends. Germline V gene sequence: CDR1 ENHRY, CDR2 SYGVKD. This CDR3 is 15 amino acids long. The CDR3 protein is CAISDIRAPNTEAFF. CDR3 DNA sequence: TGTGCCATCAGTGATATACGGGCCCCGAACACTGAAGCTTTCTTT.

The chain has TRBV3-1 (or the pseudogene TRBV3-2) and TRBJ2-7; no firm D call. Trimming left V 3 bases short and J 5 bases short, with 5 bases between. CDR3 length equals 11 residues. Looked up from germline, CDR1 is LGHDT and CDR2 is YNNKEL (reference sequence). The DNA of the CDR3 is TGTGCCAGCAGCCACCAGGACGAGCAGTACTTC. Its protein is CASSHQDEQYF.

CDR3 DNA: TGTGCCAGCAGTTCACTAGCGGATAGCACAGATACGCAGTATTTT. The encoded protein is CASSSLADSTDTQYF. The V and J genes are TRBV27 and TRBJ2-3; 8 bases map to TRBD2. The CDR3 is 15 residues long. Germline V gives CDR1 MNHEY, CDR2 SMNVEV (reference sequence). Trimming removed 4 bases from V and 0 bases from J; junction bases left unmatched: 3.